These T cell receptor beta chains were read from a single sample in a study of CD8 T cells in Susac syndrome. TCRdb reprocessed the immunoSEQ multiplex PCR reads with MiXCR, giving one entry per CDR3 protein. This sample has about 280,000 distinct CDR3 sequences, with 70% to 90% found just once. The sample was CD8+ T cells from PBMCs. All receptors come from a human donor with multiple sclerosis. Both conserved end residues are part of each CDR3. The order of the fields is clone size, D gene, V gene, J gene, CDR3 DNA, CDR3 protein. D genes are given only for firm matches. Size values are once, few and many counts, or a class for expanded clones, and some rows have none.

abundance: -; d_gene: TRBD2; v_gene: TRBV6-5; j_gene: TRBJ2-2; CDR3nt: TGTGCCAGCAGTTACTCGGCGACTAGCGGCGGTCTGAACACCGGGGAGCTGTTTTTT; CDR3aa: CASSYSATSGGLNTGELFF
abundance: -; d_gene: -; v_gene: TRBV2; j_gene: TRBJ2-5; CDR3nt: TGTGCCAGCAGTGATTTTAGCGAGGACGAGACCCAGTACTTC; CDR3aa: CASSDFSEDETQYF
abundance: -; d_gene: -; v_gene: TRBV7-9; j_gene: TRBJ2-1; CDR3nt: TGTGCCAGCAGCTTAGTGCAATTAGGGCCCAATGAGCAGTTCTTC; CDR3aa: CASSLVQLGPNEQFF
abundance: -; d_gene: TRBD1; v_gene: TRBV5-6; j_gene: TRBJ1-2; CDR3nt: TGTGCCAGCAGCTTGGTGCAGGGGGAGGCTGGCTACACCTTC; CDR3aa: CASSLVQGEAGYTF
abundance: -; d_gene: -; v_gene: TRBV28; j_gene: TRBJ2-5; CDR3nt: TGTGCCAGCAGTTTGATGGAGACCCAGTACTTC; CDR3aa: CASSLMETQYF
abundance: once; d_gene: -; v_gene: TRBV21-1; j_gene: TRBJ2-1; CDR3nt: TGTGCCAGCAGCAAAGAGGGTTCCCAGGGGAGGAATGAGCAGTTCTTC; CDR3aa: CASSKEGSQGRNEQFF
abundance: -; d_gene: -; v_gene: TRBV20-1; j_gene: TRBJ1-1; CDR3nt: TGCAGTGCTAGAGATCTCTGGGGAACGACAGCCGGAAACACTGAAGCTTTCTTT; CDR3aa: CSARDLWGTTAGNTEAFF
abundance: once; d_gene: -; v_gene: TRBV7-9; j_gene: TRBJ2-7; CDR3nt: TGTGCCAGCAGCTTTGTTACAGACTACGAGCAGTACTTC; CDR3aa: CASSFVTDYEQYF
abundance: -; d_gene: -; v_gene: TRBV25-1; j_gene: TRBJ2-2; CDR3nt: TGTGCCAGCAGTGACCATCCAGGGGGGACGGATACCGGGGAGCTGTTTTTT; CDR3aa: CASSDHPGGTDTGELFF
abundance: -; d_gene: -; v_gene: TRBV6-5; j_gene: TRBJ2-3; CDR3nt: TGTGCCAGCAGTTTAGCAGCAACAGATACGCAGTATTTT; CDR3aa: CASSLAATDTQYF
abundance: -; d_gene: -; v_gene: TRBV2; j_gene: TRBJ2-5; CDR3nt: TGTGCCAGGACGCCGATGACTCAAGAGACCCAGTACTTC; CDR3aa: CARTPMTQETQYF
abundance: -; d_gene: -; v_gene: TRBV10-2; j_gene: TRBJ2-7; CDR3nt: TGCGCCAGCAGGGGGGCTGGGACCCCCTACGAGCAGTACTTC; CDR3aa: CASRGAGTPYEQYF
abundance: -; d_gene: TRBD1; v_gene: TRBV27; j_gene: TRBJ1-4; CDR3nt: TGTGCCAGCAGTCCACCCCAGGGGGCCTTAAATGAAAAACTGTTTTTT; CDR3aa: CASSPPQGALNEKLFF
abundance: -; d_gene: TRBD2; v_gene: TRBV3-1; j_gene: TRBJ2-1; CDR3nt: TGTGCCAGCAGCCACGGACTAGCGGAACACAATGAGCAGTTCTTC; CDR3aa: CASSHGLAEHNEQFF
abundance: -; d_gene: -; v_gene: TRBV20-1; j_gene: TRBJ2-1; CDR3nt: TGCAGTGTAGGTTCAGGAGGCAATGAGCAGTTCTTC; CDR3aa: CSVGSGGNEQFF
abundance: -; d_gene: -; v_gene: TRBV9; j_gene: TRBJ2-7; CDR3nt: TGTGCCAGCAGCGGGGGGCAGGGTCTGTCCTACGAGCAGTACTTC; CDR3aa: CASSGGQGLSYEQYF
abundance: -; d_gene: TRBD2; v_gene: TRBV5-6; j_gene: TRBJ2-1; CDR3nt: TGTGCCAGCAGCAAAAGCAGGCTAGCGGGAGGCAATGAGCAGTTCTTC; CDR3aa: CASSKSRLAGGNEQFF
abundance: -; d_gene: -; v_gene: TRBV7-9; j_gene: TRBJ1-1; CDR3nt: TGTGCCAGCAGCCCACCTTTCGGGACTGAAGCTTTCTTT; CDR3aa: CASSPPFGTEAFF
abundance: few; d_gene: TRBD2; v_gene: TRBV12-3/TRBV12-4; j_gene: TRBJ2-2; CDR3nt: TGTGCCAGCAGGGGACTAGCGGGAGGGCCTGGGGAGCTGTTTTTT; CDR3aa: CASRGLAGGPGELFF
abundance: few; d_gene: -; v_gene: TRBV6-1; j_gene: TRBJ2-5; CDR3nt: TGTGCCAGCAGCCGACTAGGGGAAGAGACCCAGTACTTC; CDR3aa: CASSRLGEETQYF
abundance: -; d_gene: TRBD1; v_gene: TRBV29-1; j_gene: TRBJ1-2; CDR3nt: TGCAGCGTATCTGAGGGGGACAGAGCTATGGGCTACACCTTC; CDR3aa: CSVSEGDRAMGYTF
abundance: -; d_gene: TRBD1; v_gene: TRBV5-1; j_gene: TRBJ2-7; CDR3nt: TGCGCCAGCAGCGCGGGATCCGGGACAGGGATCTCCTACGAGCAGTACTTC; CDR3aa: CASSAGSGTGISYEQYF
abundance: -; d_gene: TRBD2; v_gene: TRBV19; j_gene: TRBJ2-1; CDR3nt: TGTGCCAGTAGCTTTAAGCGGGAACAGTTCTTC; CDR3aa: CASSFKREQFF
abundance: -; d_gene: -; v_gene: TRBV7-9; j_gene: TRBJ2-3; CDR3nt: TGTGCCAGCAGCTTAGTTACCAGAGATACGCAGTATTTT; CDR3aa: CASSLVTRDTQYF
abundance: once; d_gene: -; v_gene: TRBV3-1; j_gene: TRBJ1-1; CDR3nt: TGTGCCAGCAGCCAAATCAGGGGAGGCACTGAAGCTTTCTTT; CDR3aa: CASSQIRGGTEAFF
abundance: once; d_gene: -; v_gene: TRBV6-1; j_gene: TRBJ2-3; CDR3nt: TGTGCCAGCAGTGAGACAGCAGATACGCAGTATTTT; CDR3aa: CASSETADTQYF
abundance: -; d_gene: -; v_gene: TRBV12-5; j_gene: TRBJ2-1; CDR3nt: TGTGCTAGTGGTCGGAGCTCCTACAATGAGCAGTTCTTC; CDR3aa: CASGRSSYNEQFF
abundance: -; d_gene: -; v_gene: TRBV29-1; j_gene: TRBJ1-2; CDR3nt: TGCAGCGTTGAAGTTGACGACAACTATGGCTACACCTTC; CDR3aa: CSVEVDDNYGYTF
abundance: -; d_gene: -; v_gene: TRBV27; j_gene: TRBJ2-1; CDR3nt: TGTGCCAGCAGTTTACCCGGGAACAATGAGCAGTTCTTC; CDR3aa: CASSLPGNNEQFF
abundance: few; d_gene: -; v_gene: TRBV6-1; j_gene: TRBJ1-1; CDR3nt: TGTGCCAGCAGTCCTCCTTACAGGGAGAGAGATACTGAAGCTTTCTTT; CDR3aa: CASSPPYRERDTEAFF
abundance: -; d_gene: -; v_gene: TRBV5-1; j_gene: TRBJ2-1; CDR3nt: TGCGCCAGCAGCTTGGCCCCGGGCGACCTTAGCTCCTACAATGAGCAGTTCTTC; CDR3aa: CASSLAPGDLSSYNEQFF
abundance: -; d_gene: -; v_gene: TRBV27; j_gene: TRBJ2-3; CDR3nt: TGTGCCAGCAGTGCCGAGAACGCCGATACGCAGTATTTT; CDR3aa: CASSAENADTQYF
abundance: -; d_gene: -; v_gene: TRBV9; j_gene: TRBJ2-1; CDR3nt: TGTGCCAGCAGCGCTGATGAGAATGAGCAGTTCTTC; CDR3aa: CASSADENEQFF
abundance: -; d_gene: -; v_gene: TRBV7-9; j_gene: TRBJ2-7; CDR3nt: TGTGCCAGCAGCCCGACTAGCTACGAGCAGTACTTC; CDR3aa: CASSPTSYEQYF
abundance: -; d_gene: -; v_gene: TRBV5-1; j_gene: TRBJ2-3; CDR3nt: TGCGCCAGCAGCAGCGACAAACGCACAGATACGCAGTATTTT; CDR3aa: CASSSDKRTDTQYF
abundance: -; d_gene: -; v_gene: TRBV10-2; j_gene: TRBJ2-5; CDR3nt: TGCGCCAGCAGTCGGGAGCGATTCTTGGAGACCCAGTACTTC; CDR3aa: CASSRERFLETQYF
abundance: -; d_gene: -; v_gene: TRBV6-6; j_gene: TRBJ1-2; CDR3nt: TGTGCCAGCAGTTCCAGACAATTTAACTATGGCTACACCTTC; CDR3aa: CASSSRQFNYGYTF